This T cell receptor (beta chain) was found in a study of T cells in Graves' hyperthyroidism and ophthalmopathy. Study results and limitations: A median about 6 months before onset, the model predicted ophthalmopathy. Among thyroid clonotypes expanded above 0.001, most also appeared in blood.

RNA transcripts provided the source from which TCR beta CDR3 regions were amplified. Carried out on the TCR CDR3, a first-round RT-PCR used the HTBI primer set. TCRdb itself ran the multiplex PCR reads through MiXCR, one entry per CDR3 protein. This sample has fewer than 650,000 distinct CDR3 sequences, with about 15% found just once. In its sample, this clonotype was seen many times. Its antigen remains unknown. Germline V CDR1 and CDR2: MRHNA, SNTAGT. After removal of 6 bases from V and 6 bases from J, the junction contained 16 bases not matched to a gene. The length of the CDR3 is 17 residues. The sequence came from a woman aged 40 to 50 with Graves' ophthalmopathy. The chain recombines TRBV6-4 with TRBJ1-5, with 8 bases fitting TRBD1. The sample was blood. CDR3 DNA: TGTGCCAGCAGGATGATTCAGGGGGCCCCGGCGGGTCAGCCCCAGCATTTT. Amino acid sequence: CASRMIQGAPAGQPQHF.